This T cell receptor (beta chain) stems from a study of control samples from healthy donors and cancer patients. The CDR3 totals 14 residues. Trimming shortened V by 1 base and J by 4 bases, and 11 bases separated the two germline ends. CDR1 is SGHTA, CDR2 FQGNSA, per germline. The data were produced by immunoSEQ multiplex PCR, yet TCRdb's version contains in-frame clones alone and is incomplete. Among over 150,000 clones, around 93% were seen once, and the ten largest hold more than 1.2%. Sequenced: blood. The rearrangement uses TRBV7-2 and TRBJ2-7, with D tentatively TRBD2 (5 bases). The source is a man aged 18 to 30 in good health. The CDR3 region is CASSLVGGTYEQYF. Written as DNA, the CDR3 is TGTGCCAGCAGCTTAGTCGGAGGAACGTACGAGCAGTACTTC. The full variable domain, in which reference TRBV7-2 and TRBJ2-7 provide the parts outside the CDR3, is GAGVSQSPSNKVTEKGKDVELRCDPISGHTALYWYRQSLGQGLEFLIYFQGNSAPDKSGLPSDRFSAERTGGSVSTLTIQRTQQEDSAVYLCASSLVGGTYEQYFGPGTRLTVT.